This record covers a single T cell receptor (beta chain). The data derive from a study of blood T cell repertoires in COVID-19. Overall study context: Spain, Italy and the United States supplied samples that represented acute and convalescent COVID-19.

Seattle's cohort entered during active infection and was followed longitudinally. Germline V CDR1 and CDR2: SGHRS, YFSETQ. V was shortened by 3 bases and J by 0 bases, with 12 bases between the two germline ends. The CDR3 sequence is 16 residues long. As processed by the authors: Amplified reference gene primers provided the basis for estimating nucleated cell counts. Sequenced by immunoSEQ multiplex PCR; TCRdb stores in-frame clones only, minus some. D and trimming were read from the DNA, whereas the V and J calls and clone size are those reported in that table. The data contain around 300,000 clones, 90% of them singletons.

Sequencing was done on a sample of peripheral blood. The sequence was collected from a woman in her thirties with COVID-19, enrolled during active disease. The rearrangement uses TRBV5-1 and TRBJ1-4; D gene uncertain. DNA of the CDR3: TGCGCCAGCAGCTGGAGTAACCTTGCAACTAATGAAAAACTGTTTTTT. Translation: CASSWSNLATNEKLFF. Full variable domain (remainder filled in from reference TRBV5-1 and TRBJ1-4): KAGVTQTPRYLIKTRGQQVTLSCSPISGHRSVSWYQQTPGQGLQFLFEYFSETQRNKGNFPGRFSGRQFSNSRSEMNVSTLELGDSALYLCASSWSNLATNEKLFFGSGTQLSVL.